The 14 T cell receptor beta chains below all came from one sample that was sequenced in a study of blood T cell repertoires in COVID-19. The table came from immunoSEQ multiplex PCR; TCRdb's copy has only in-frame clones and leaves some out. Of approximately 45,000 clones listed, roughly 84% are singletons. Material: peripheral blood. The receptors shown here come from a human donor in a cohort sampled during active COVID-19.

The chain carries TRBV2 and TRBJ2-7; possibly TRBD2 for D (6 bases). The CDR3 is made up of 12 amino acids. The germline V gene has CDR1 SNHLY and CDR2 FYNNEI. Deletions cut 6 bases from V and 12 bases from J, with 18 bases between. The CDR3 reads CASRADSGFRYF. The CDR3 nucleotides read TGTGCCAGCAGAGCCGACAGCGGGTTTCGGTACTTC. Drawing the rest from reference TRBV2 and TRBJ2-7, the complete variable domain is EPEVTQTPSHQVTQMGQEVILRCVPISNHLYFYWYRQILGQKVEFLVSFYNNEISEKSEIFDDQFSVERPDGSNFTLKIRSTKLEDSAMYFCASRADSGFRYFGPGTRLTVT.

V gene TRBV12-3 or TRBV12-4 combines with J gene TRBJ1-1; D is unresolved. V was cut by 3 bases and J by 1 base, with 6 bases left in between. This CDR3 has 13 residues. The CDR3 loop reads CASSLRRNTEAFF. The CDR3 nucleotides are TGTGCCAGCAGTTTGCGCCGGAACACTGAAGCTTTCTTT.

The V and J genes are TRBV2 and TRBJ1-2; the D gene is possibly TRBD1 (5 bases). CDR3 length equals 15 residues. Trimming took 6 bases from V and 3 from J, leaving 17 bases between them. Germline assignment: CDR1 SNHLY and CDR2 FYNNEI. CDR3 loop: CASRQQQVSYYGYTF. The CDR3 region has the DNA TGTGCCAGCAGGCAACAACAGGTGTCGTACTATGGCTACACCTTC.

The rearrangement joins TRBV6-4 to TRBJ2-1; TRBD1 matches at 9 bases. J gave up 6 bases and V 5 bases, and 8 bases lay outside the gene matches. This CDR3 has 15 residues. CDR1 is MRHNA and CDR2 is SNTAGT in the germline V gene. The CDR3 loop is CASSSGTGSVNEQFF. The CDR3 coding sequence is TGTGCCAGCAGTTCCGGGACAGGGTCTGTCAATGAGCAGTTCTTC.

The chain links TRBV11-1 to TRBJ2-7, with a tentative D call TRBD1 (6 bases). The germline V gene encodes CDR1 SGHAT and CDR2 FQDESV (reference sequence). The CDR3 contains 11 residues. Trimming took off 5 bases at V and 6 bases at J, with 8 bases between the two ends. The CDR3 loop reads CASSEDSEQYF. CDR3 DNA sequence: TGTGCCAGCAGCGAGGACAGCGAGCAGTACTTC.

The chain employs TRBV7-3 and TRBJ2-1, with TRBD2 matching 11 bases. Trimming at V came to 3 bases and at J to 5 bases, leaving 6 bases not matched to a gene. Germline CDR1 is SGHTA and CDR2 is FQGTGA. The CDR3 extends over 16 amino acids. For the CDR3, the DNA is TGTGCCAGCAGCTTCACTAGCGGGAGCCCAGACAATGAGCAGTTCTTC. It codes for CASSFTSGSPDNEQFF. Supplemented by reference TRBV7-3 and TRBJ2-1, the full variable domain reads GAGVSQTPSNKVTEKGKYVELRCDPISGHTALYWYRQSLGQGPEFLIYFQGTGAADDSGLPNDRFFAVRPEGSVSTLKIQRTERGDSAVYLCASSFTSGSPDNEQFFGPGTRLTVL.

This chain uses TRBV10-2 with TRBJ1-4, with 8 bases fitting TRBD1. The germline V gene has CDR1 WSHSY and CDR2 SAAADI. This CDR3 has 15 residues. V lost 2 bases to trimming and J lost 10 bases; unmatched junction nucleotides: 9. In DNA form, the CDR3 reads TGCGCCAGCAGTGAGACCCGACAGGGGACGGCAAAACTGTTTTTT. Translating gives CASSETRQGTAKLFF.

This clone was detected a few times. One end of the junction varies from germline; a read error may be responsible. V gene TRBV7-2 combines with J gene TRBJ2-7, with TRBD2 identical over 14 bases. CDR1 and CDR2 (germline): SGHTA, FQGNSA. CDR3 size: 17 residues. DNA of the CDR3: TGTGCCAGCAGCTCACCCCAGGGACTAGCGGGGGCTCGAAGCACTACGTTC. The encoded protein is CASSSPQGLAGARSTTF.

CDR3 nucleotide sequence: TGTGCCAGCAGTCCCTTAGTAGCCGGCTACGAGCAGTACTTC. This translates into CASSPLVAGYEQYF. The rearrangement uses TRBV6-6 and TRBJ2-7; D remains unclear. The germline V and J ends were trimmed by 5 bases and 3 bases, with 14 bases remaining between them. This CDR3 has 14 amino acids. Germline V gene data show CDR1 as MNHNY and CDR2 as SVGAGI (reference sequence).

This chain connects TRBV28 to TRBJ2-7, with 10 bases that match TRBD1. Germline V lookup: CDR1 MDHEN, CDR2 SYDVKM. This CDR3 spans 14 amino acids. The V segment lost 11 bases and the J segment 2 bases; nucleotides outside the gene matches: 9. The CDR3 here is CASSRTGGTYEQYF. CDR3 bases: TGTGCCTCGAGTAGGACAGGGGGTACCTACGAGCAGTACTTC.

This rearrangement joins TRBV6-6 to TRBJ2-1; 8 bases are shared with TRBD2. The CDR3 is 16 amino acids. Germline trimming cut 7 bases from V and 3 bases from J; bases unmatched to any gene: 11. Per germline, CDR1 MNHNY and CDR2 SVGAGI (reference sequence). The CDR3 coding sequence is TGTGCCAGCAACCAAGCGGGAGCGGGGTTCTACAATGAGCAGTTCTTC. Translating it yields CASNQAGAGFYNEQFF.

Written as DNA, the CDR3 is TGCGCCAGCAGCCAAGATGTCGGCCTGGCGGAGGGAAAACTGTTTTTT. Protein product: CASSQDVGLAEGKLFF. The rearrangement uses TRBV4-1 and TRBJ1-4, with D uncertain. Germline lookup yields CDR1 MGHRA and CDR2 YSYEKL. The CDR3 totals 16 residues. The V and J ends lost 0 bases and 10 bases respectively, with 18 bases between them.

The chain combines TRBV6-5 with TRBJ1-1; 10 bases map to TRBD1. The CDR3 is 15 residues long. V was clipped by 4 bases and J by 4 bases; unmatched bases: 6. In germline, CDR1 is MNHEY, CDR2 SVGAGI. The CDR3 here is CASSSTGTGVTEAFF. The CDR3 nucleotides are TGTGCCAGCAGTTCAACCGGGACAGGGGTCACTGAAGCTTTCTTT.

This clone showed up just a few times. Other DNA sequences in the sample encode the same CDR3. V and J are TRBV13 and TRBJ2-3; 7 bases map to TRBD2. V lost 3 bases, J lost 2 bases, and 8 bases stayed unmatched. Germline V gene sequence: CDR1 PRHDT, CDR2 FYEKMQ (reference sequence). The CDR3 has 16 amino acids. The CDR3 coding sequence is TGTGCCAGCAGCTTTCGACTAGCCCGTACCACAGATACGCAGTATTTT. Its protein is CASSFRLARTTDTQYF.